These 22 T cell receptor beta chains were sequenced from one sample in a study of T cell responses to AZD1222 COVID-19 vaccine. Profiling relied on immunoSEQ multiplex PCR, and the TCRdb table lists in-frame clones only, not all of them. The repertoire holds around 45,000 clones, with 90% as singletons. The sample consisted of peripheral blood, taken 28 days after the second AZD1222 dose. These receptor sequences come from an adult who received the AZD1222 COVID-19 vaccine.

The chain is built from TRBV3-1 (or the pseudogene TRBV3-2) and TRBJ2-5; possibly TRBD2 for D (6 bases). The germline CDR1 and CDR2 sequences are LGHDT and YNNKEL (reference sequence). Deletions cut 4 bases from V and 5 bases from J, with 14 bases between. The CDR3 length is 14 residues. CDR3 coding DNA: TGTGCCAGCAGCCCGACCGGGGGTGGGGAGACCCAGTACTTC. Translating gives CASSPTGGGETQYF.

J is TRBJ2-7 and V is TRBV27, with 13 nucleotides matching TRBD2. Germline assignment: CDR1 MNHEY and CDR2 SMNVEV (reference sequence). CDR3 length equals 15 residues. The junction had 2 bases not matched to a gene; V was cut back by 4 bases and J by 2 bases. CDR3 nucleotide sequence: TGTGCCAGCAGTTACACTAGCGGGGGGGCCTACGAGCAGTACTTC. It codes for CASSYTSGGAYEQYF.

This chain joins TRBV2 and TRBJ2-3; D uncertain. Germline V gene lookup returns CDR1 SNHLY and CDR2 FYNNEI. The germline V and J ends were trimmed by 3 bases and 0 bases, with 10 bases remaining between them. The CDR3 loop spans 15 amino acids. This CDR3 reads CASSDTRTSTDTQYF. The CDR3 bases are TGTGCCAGCAGTGACACCAGAACTAGCACAGATACGCAGTATTTT.

The rearrangement links TRBV18 to TRBJ2-6; 10 bases align to TRBD1. The CDR3 totals 16 residues. The V and J ends lost 3 bases and 2 bases, in that order; junction bases with no gene match: 1. Germline lookup yields CDR1 KGHSH and CDR2 LQKENI. The CDR3 here is CASSPGTGAGANVLTF. The CDR3 DNA reads TGTGCCAGCTCACCCGGGACAGGGGCTGGGGCCAACGTCCTGACTTTC.

The chain has TRBV30 and TRBJ2-7, with D uncertain. Looked up from germline, CDR1 is GTSNPN and CDR2 is SVGIG (reference sequence). The CDR3 has 12 amino acids. With 3 bases removed from V and 6 bases from J, the gap between germline ends came to 12 bases. Written as DNA, the CDR3 is TGTGCCTGGAGCCCAACAGTCTCCGAGCAGTACTTC. This encodes CAWSPTVSEQYF.

This clone was observed a single time. The rearrangement links TRBV5-6 to TRBJ2-1, with D possibly being TRBD2 (6 bases). The CDR3 runs to 13 residues. V shed 0 bases and J shed 6 bases, with 7 bases lying between them. Germline loops: CDR1 SGHDT, CDR2 YYEEEE. CDR3 sequence: CASSLGLGNEQFF. The CDR3 region has the DNA TGTGCCAGCAGCTTGGGACTAGGCAATGAGCAGTTCTTC.

The chain joins TRBV5-6 to TRBJ1-2; possibly TRBD1 for D (5 bases). The length of the CDR3 is 14 residues. Germline CDR1 is SGHDT and CDR2 is YYEEEE. Trimming removed 4 bases at V and 2 bases at J, with 12 bases between. The CDR3 sequence is CASSPDMGNYGYTF. For the CDR3, the DNA is TGTGCCAGCAGCCCGGACATGGGGAACTATGGCTACACCTTC.

The V call is TRBV29-1, the J call TRBJ2-2; 7 bases align to TRBD1. Looked up from germline, CDR1 is SQVTM and CDR2 is ANQGSEA. The CDR3 has 15 amino acids. V dropped 3 bases and J dropped 0; count of bases not matched to a gene: 4. CDR3 DNA: TGCAGCGTTGACCTGGGACAGACGAACACCGGGGAGCTGTTTTTT. Amino acids: CSVDLGQTNTGELFF.

CDR3 residues: CSASWGGETQYF. The CDR3 nucleotides are TGCAGTGCTAGTTGGGGGGGTGAGACCCAGTACTTC. The rearrangement joins TRBV20-1 to TRBJ2-5, with 7 bases identical to TRBD2. The CDR3 extends over 12 amino acids. J gave up 5 bases and V 3 bases, and 3 bases lay outside the gene matches. CDR1 is DFQATT and CDR2 is SNEGSKA in the germline V gene (reference sequence).

The CDR3, as DNA: TGCAGCGTCCCGGGACAGGGCGGGACTAATGAAAAACTGTTTTTT. It is translated as CSVPGQGGTNEKLFF. The chain uses TRBV29-1 and TRBJ1-4, with 9 nucleotides matching TRBD1. Germline loops: CDR1 SQVTM, CDR2 ANQGSEA. The CDR3 consists of 15 residues. V gave up 6 bases and J gave up 2 bases; unmatched junction bases: 7.

CDR3 in amino acids: CASRGLATLPGELFF. CDR3 nucleotide sequence: TGTGCCAGTAGGGGACTAGCGACCCTACCCGGGGAGCTGTTTTTT. The rearrangement joins TRBV2 to TRBJ2-2; TRBD2 agrees at 10 bases. The V gene's germline CDR1 is SNHLY and CDR2 FYNNEI. Trimming cost V 9 bases and J 6 bases; bases outside gene matches: 10. CDR3 length: 15 amino acids. Looking up the rest from reference TRBV2 and TRBJ2-2 gives the full variable domain: EPEVTQTPSHQVTQMGQEVILRCVPISNHLYFYWYRQILGQKVEFLVSFYNNEISEKSEIFDDQFSVERPDGSNFTLKIRSTKLEDSAMYFCASRGLATLPGELFFGEGSRLTVL.

The chain links TRBV25-1 to TRBJ2-1, with no clear D. V lost 1 base and J 9 bases, leaving 7 bases between the germline ends. The germline CDR1 and CDR2 sequences are MGHDK and SYGVNS. This CDR3 has 12 residues. The CDR3: CASSESFGEQFF. DNA for the CDR3: TGTGCCAGCAGTGAATCCTTTGGTGAGCAGTTCTTC.

This sequence joins TRBV19 and TRBJ2-5; the D is unclear. V was clipped by 5 bases and J by 4 bases, with 17 bases between them. Germline-derived CDR1 and CDR2 are LNHDA and SQIVND (reference sequence). The CDR3 extends over 15 amino acids. The CDR3 bases are TGTGCCAGTAGTCTCAATGGATGGTTGGGAGAGACCCAGTACTTC. Translating gives CASSLNGWLGETQYF.

V gene TRBV7-2 combines with J gene TRBJ2-1; 7 positions agree with TRBD1. Germline V lookup: CDR1 SGHTA, CDR2 FQGNSA. This CDR3 spans 16 amino acids. Losses at the gene ends were 4 bases for V and 0 bases for J; bases not matched to a gene: 6. The CDR3: CASSWTGFSSYNEQFF. CDR3 nucleotides: TGTGCCAGCAGCTGGACAGGTTTTTCCTCCTACAATGAGCAGTTCTTC. Full variable domain (missing parts from reference TRBV7-2 and TRBJ2-1): GAGVSQSPSNKVTEKGKDVELRCDPISGHTALYWYRQSLGQGLEFLIYFQGNSAPDKSGLPSDRFSAERTGGSVSTLTIQRTQQEDSAVYLCASSWTGFSSYNEQFFGPGTRLTVL.

The chain joins TRBV6-5 to TRBJ1-1; the D is unclear. CDR3 size: 14 residues. V was trimmed by 6 bases and J by 1 base, leaving 12 bases between them. Germline values: CDR1 MNHEY, CDR2 SVGAGI. In DNA form, the CDR3 reads TGTGCCAGCAGCAGCCCTACGGGGAACACTGAAGCTTTCTTT. The encoded protein is CASSSPTGNTEAFF.

This clone was counted once. This chain uses TRBV5-4 with TRBJ1-1; the D is unclear. The CDR3 extends over 13 amino acids. Trimming removed 0 bases from V and 4 bases from J, with 7 bases in between. Looked up from germline, CDR1 is SGHNT and CDR2 is YYREEE (reference sequence). This chain's CDR3 is CASSLDPPTEAFF. The DNA for the CDR3 is TGTGCCAGCAGCTTGGATCCGCCCACTGAAGCTTTCTTT.

V is TRBV29-1 and J is TRBJ1-1; 9 bases align to TRBD1. CDR3 length: 13 residues. CDR1 is SQVTM and CDR2 is ANQGSEA in the germline V gene. J lost 6 bases, V lost 8 bases, and 10 bases had no gene match. The CDR3 DNA is TGCAGCCATAGACAGGGGGAATCTCCTGAAGCTTTCTTT. It translates to CSHRQGESPEAFF.

V and J are TRBV4-2 and TRBJ2-7; TRBD2 matches 13 bases. Germline assignment: CDR1 LGHNA and CDR2 YNFKEQ. The CDR3 spans 15 residues. Trimming took 4 bases from V and 2 from J; bases not matched to a gene: 2. The CDR3, as DNA: TGTGCCAGCAGCCCCGGGACTAGCGGGGCCTACGAGCAGTACTTC. Translating it yields CASSPGTSGAYEQYF.

The chain has TRBV7-2 and TRBJ2-5, with D hard to call. The CDR3 has 11 amino acids. Trimming took 5 bases from V and 7 from J, leaving 8 bases between them. Germline V lookup: CDR1 SGHTA, CDR2 FQGNSA. The CDR3 DNA reads as TGTGCCAGCAGCCTCGTGGGGACCCAGTACTTC. Translating it yields CASSLVGTQYF.

This clone is a singleton in its sample. The V and J genes are TRBV19 and TRBJ1-1, with D tentatively TRBD1 (6 bases). This CDR3 spans 12 amino acids. CDR1 and CDR2 (germline): LNHDA, SQIVND (reference sequence). Trimming stripped 11 bases from V and 5 bases from J, with 15 bases between. CDR3 in DNA: TGTGCCTGCTGCGGGGGCGTTACTGAAGCTTTCTTT. This codes for CACCGGVTEAFF. Full variable domain (outside the CDR3, taken from reference TRBV19 and TRBJ1-1): DGGITQSPKYLFRKEGQNVTLSCEQNLNHDAMYWYRQDPGQGLRLIYYSQIVNDFQKGDIAEGYSVSREKKESFPLTVTSAQKNPTAFYLCACCGGVTEAFFGQGTRLTVV.

The chain combines TRBV6-1 with TRBJ2-3, with a weak D call TRBD2 (6 bases). Trimming cost V 3 bases and J 2 bases, with 12 bases left between them. CDR3 length: 15 amino acids. Germline V lookup: CDR1 MNHNS, CDR2 SASEGT. CDR3 DNA sequence: TGTGCCAGCAGTGATACGGGGAGGCCCACAGATACGCAGTATTTT. Translated: CASSDTGRPTDTQYF.

The table lists this clone with a count of one. In DNA, the CDR3 is TGTGCCAGCAGCCGGGCAGCGACTAATGAAAAACTGTTTTTT. It yields the protein CASSRAATNEKLFF. This chain connects TRBV2 to TRBJ1-4; D is unclear. CDR1 is SNHLY, CDR2 FYNNEI, per germline. CDR3 length equals 14 residues. Trimming pared 6 bases from V and 2 bases from J, leaving 10 bases between.